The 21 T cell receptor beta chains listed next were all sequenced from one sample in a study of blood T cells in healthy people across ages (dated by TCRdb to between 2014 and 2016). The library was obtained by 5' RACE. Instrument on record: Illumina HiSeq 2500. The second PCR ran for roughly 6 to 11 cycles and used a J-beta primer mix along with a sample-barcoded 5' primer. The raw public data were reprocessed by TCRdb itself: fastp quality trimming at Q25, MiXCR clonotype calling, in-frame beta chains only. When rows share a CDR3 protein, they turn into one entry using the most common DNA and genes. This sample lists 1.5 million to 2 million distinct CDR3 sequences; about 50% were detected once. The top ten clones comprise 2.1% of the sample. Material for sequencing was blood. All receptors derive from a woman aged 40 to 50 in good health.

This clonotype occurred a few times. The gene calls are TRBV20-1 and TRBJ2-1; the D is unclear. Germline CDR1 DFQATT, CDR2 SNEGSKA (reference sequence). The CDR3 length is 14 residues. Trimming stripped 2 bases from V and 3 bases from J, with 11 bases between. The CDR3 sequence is CSARSFRLYNEQFF. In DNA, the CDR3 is TGCAGTGCTAGATCATTCCGGCTCTACAATGAGCAGTTCTTC.

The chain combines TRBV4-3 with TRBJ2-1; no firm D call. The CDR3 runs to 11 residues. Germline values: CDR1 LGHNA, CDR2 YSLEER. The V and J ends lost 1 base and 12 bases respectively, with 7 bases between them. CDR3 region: CASSQGLVQFF. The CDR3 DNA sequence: TGCGCCAGCAGCCAAGGGCTTGTGCAGTTCTTC.

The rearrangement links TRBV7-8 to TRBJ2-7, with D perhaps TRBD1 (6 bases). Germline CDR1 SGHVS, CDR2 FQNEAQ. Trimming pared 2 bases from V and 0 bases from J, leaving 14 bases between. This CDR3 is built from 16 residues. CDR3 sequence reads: CASSLSRQDPSYEQYF. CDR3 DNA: TGTGCCAGCAGCTTATCCCGACAGGACCCCTCCTACGAGCAGTACTTC.

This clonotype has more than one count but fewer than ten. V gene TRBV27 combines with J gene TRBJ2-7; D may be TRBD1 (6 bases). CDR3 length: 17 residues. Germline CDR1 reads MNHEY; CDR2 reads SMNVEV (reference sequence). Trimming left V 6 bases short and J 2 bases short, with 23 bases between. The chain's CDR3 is CASSRGPGVETPYEQYF. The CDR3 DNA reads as TGTGCCAGCAGCCGAGGCCCAGGGGTTGAAACTCCCTACGAGCAGTACTTC.

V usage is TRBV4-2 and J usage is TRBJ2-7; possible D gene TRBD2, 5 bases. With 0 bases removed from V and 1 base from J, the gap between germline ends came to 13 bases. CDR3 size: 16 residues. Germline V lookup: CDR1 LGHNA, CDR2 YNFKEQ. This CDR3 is CASSQDEGILSYEQYF. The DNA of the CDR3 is TGTGCCAGCAGCCAAGATGAGGGCATCCTATCCTACGAGCAGTACTTC.

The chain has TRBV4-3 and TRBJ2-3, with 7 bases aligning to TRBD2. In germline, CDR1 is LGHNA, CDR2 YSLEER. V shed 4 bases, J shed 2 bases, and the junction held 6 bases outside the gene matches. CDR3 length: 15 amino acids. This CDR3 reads CASSPRLAATDTQYF. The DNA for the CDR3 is TGCGCCAGCAGCCCCCGACTAGCCGCCACAGATACGCAGTATTTT.

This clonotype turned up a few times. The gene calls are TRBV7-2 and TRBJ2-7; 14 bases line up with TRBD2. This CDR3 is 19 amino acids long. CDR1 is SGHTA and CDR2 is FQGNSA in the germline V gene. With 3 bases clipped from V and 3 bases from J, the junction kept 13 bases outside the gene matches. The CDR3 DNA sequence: TGTGCCAGCAGCTTCCGCCGGGGACTAGCGGGGGCCATAGTCTACGAGCAGTACTTC. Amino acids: CASSFRRGLAGAIVYEQYF.

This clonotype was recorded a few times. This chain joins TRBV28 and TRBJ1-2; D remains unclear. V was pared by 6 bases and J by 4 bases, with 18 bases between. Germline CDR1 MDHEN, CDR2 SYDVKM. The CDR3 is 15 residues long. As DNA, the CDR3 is TGTGCCAGCAGATCAACCGGGATTTCCCTCTATGGCTACACCTTC. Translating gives CASRSTGISLYGYTF.

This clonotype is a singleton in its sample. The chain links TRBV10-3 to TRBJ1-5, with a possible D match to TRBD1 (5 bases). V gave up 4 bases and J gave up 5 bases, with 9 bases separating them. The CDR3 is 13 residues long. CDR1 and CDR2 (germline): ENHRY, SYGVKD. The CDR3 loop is CAISGRDDQPQHF. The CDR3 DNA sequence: TGTGCCATCAGTGGACGGGACGATCAGCCCCAGCATTTT.

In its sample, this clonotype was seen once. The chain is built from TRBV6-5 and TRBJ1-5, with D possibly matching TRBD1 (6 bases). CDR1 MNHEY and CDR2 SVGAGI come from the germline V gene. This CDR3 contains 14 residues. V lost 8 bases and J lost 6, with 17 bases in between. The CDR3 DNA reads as TGTGCCAGCGGAACCGGGACACTTTCTCAGCCCCAGCATTTT. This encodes CASGTGTLSQPQHF.

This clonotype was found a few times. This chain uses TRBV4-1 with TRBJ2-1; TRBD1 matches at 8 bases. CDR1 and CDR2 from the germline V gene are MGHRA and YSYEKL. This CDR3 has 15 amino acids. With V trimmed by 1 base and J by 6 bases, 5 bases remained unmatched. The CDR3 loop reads CASSQVQGARNEQFF. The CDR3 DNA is TGCGCCAGCAGCCAAGTCCAGGGGGCGCGCAATGAGCAGTTCTTC.

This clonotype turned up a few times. DNA for the CDR3: TGCAGTGCTAGCTTGGGGACTAGCGAGGCAGTATTGGAGCAGTACTTC. Its protein product is CSASLGTSEAVLEQYF. The chain employs TRBV20-1 and TRBJ2-5; 10 bases align to TRBD2. Trimming removed 3 bases from V and 11 bases from J; junction bases left unmatched: 18. The CDR3 totals 16 residues. Germline CDR1 reads DFQATT; CDR2 reads SNEGSKA (reference sequence).

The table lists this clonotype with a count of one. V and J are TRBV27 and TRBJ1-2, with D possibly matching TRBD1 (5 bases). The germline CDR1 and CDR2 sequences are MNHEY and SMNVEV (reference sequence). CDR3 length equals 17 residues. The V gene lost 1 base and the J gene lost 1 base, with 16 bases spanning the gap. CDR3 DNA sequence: TGTGCCAGCAGTTTATTGGCGGCACGAGGACATAACTATGGCTACACCTTC. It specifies CASSLLAARGHNYGYTF.

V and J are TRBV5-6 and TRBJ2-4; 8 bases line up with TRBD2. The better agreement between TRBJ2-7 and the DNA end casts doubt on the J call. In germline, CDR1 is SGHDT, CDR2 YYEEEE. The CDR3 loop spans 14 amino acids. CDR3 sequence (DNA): TGTGCCAGCAGCTTGGTAGTAGCGGGGAACGAGCAGTACTTC. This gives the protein CASSLVVAGNEQYF.

As DNA, the CDR3 is TGCAGTGCTAGATTTAAGCGGGGTTACAATGAGCAGTTCTTC. This codes for CSARFKRGYNEQFF. The rearrangement joins TRBV20-1 to TRBJ2-1; TRBD2 matches at 7 bases. Germline V CDR1 and CDR2: DFQATT, SNEGSKA (reference sequence). The J segment lost 4 bases and the V segment lost 2 bases, leaving 5 bases of the junction unmatched. CDR3 length: 14 amino acids.

CDR3 in amino acids: CASYPLGRLQETQYF. The CDR3 coding sequence is TGTGCCAGCTACCCACTAGGGCGACTCCAAGAGACCCAGTACTTC. This chain joins TRBV6-1 and TRBJ2-5; possibly TRBD2 for D (5 bases). V dropped 8 bases and J dropped 1 base, with 17 bases sitting between them. CDR3 length: 15 amino acids. In germline, CDR1 is MNHNS, CDR2 SASEGT.

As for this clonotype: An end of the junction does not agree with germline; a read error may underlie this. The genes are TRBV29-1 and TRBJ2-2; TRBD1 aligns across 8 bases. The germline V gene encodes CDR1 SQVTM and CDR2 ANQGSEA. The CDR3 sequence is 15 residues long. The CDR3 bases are TGCAGCGTTGAAGCCCAGGGGGCCTTCACCGGGGAGCAGTTTTTT. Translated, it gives CSVEAQGAFTGEQFF.

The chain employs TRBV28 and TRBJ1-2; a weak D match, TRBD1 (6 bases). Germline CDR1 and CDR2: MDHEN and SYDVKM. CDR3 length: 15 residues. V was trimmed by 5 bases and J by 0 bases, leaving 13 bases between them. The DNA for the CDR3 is TGTGCCAGCAGTGTCACAGGGAGCCCTAACTATGGCTACACCTTC. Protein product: CASSVTGSPNYGYTF.

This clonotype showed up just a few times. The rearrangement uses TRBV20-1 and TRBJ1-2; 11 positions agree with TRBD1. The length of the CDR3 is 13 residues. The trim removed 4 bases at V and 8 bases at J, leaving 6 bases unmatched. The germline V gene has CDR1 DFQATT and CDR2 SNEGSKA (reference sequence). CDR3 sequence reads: CSATRTGGAGYTF. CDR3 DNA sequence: TGCAGTGCTACCCGGACAGGGGGCGCCGGCTACACCTTC.

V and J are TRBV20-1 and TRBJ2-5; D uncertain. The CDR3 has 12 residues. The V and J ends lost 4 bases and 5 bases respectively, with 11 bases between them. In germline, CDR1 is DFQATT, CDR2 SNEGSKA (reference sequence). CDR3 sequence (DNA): TGCAGTGCTAAAAGCGAGTGGGAGACCCAGTACTTC. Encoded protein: CSAKSEWETQYF.

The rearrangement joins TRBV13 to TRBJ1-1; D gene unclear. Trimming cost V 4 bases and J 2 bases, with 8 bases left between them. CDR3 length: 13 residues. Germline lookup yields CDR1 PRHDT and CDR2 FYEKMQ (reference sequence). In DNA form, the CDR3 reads TGTGCCAGCAGCTCCGACACTAACACTGAAGCTTTCTTT. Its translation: CASSSDTNTEAFF.